This T cell receptor beta chain stems from a study of blood T cell repertoires in COVID-19. The CDR3 covers 18 residues. Per the germline V gene, CDR1 is SEHNR and CDR2 is FQNEAQ (reference sequence). Losses at the gene ends were 3 bases for V and 0 bases for J; bases not matched to a gene: 8. In the authors' workflow: Scientists estimated how many nucleated cells there were by amplifying reference gene primers. This table comes from immunoSEQ multiplex PCR, and its TCRdb copy is limited to in-frame clones, with some not included. Clonal size and the V and J genes are those of that table, whereas D and trimming came from the DNA. This table holds hundreds of thousands of clones, around 90% found once.

The chain recombines TRBV7-9 with TRBJ2-6, with 7 nucleotides matching TRBD1. Material for sequencing was peripheral blood. This TCR derives from a human donor in a cohort sampled during active COVID-19. This CDR3 reads CASSLGTESSSGANVLTF. The CDR3 DNA is TGTGCCAGCAGCTTGGGGACAGAGAGTTCCTCTGGGGCCAACGTCCTGACTTTC.